These T cell receptor beta chains were read from a single sample in a study of tumor-infiltrating lymphocytes in primary liver carcinoma. TCRdb reprocessed the multiplex PCR reads with MiXCR, giving one entry per CDR3 protein. Seen here are 40,000 to 60,000 distinct CDR3 sequences, 71% observed once, and the top ten hold about 29%. The sequenced sample was liver tumor tissue from sampling region 5. These TCRs come from a man aged 35-49 years with primary liver carcinoma and hepatitis B virus infection. Both conserved end residues are part of each CDR3. A D gene is named only where the DNA matches it firmly. Only part of the rows carry a size: once, few, many, or a class if the clone is expanded.

V gene,J gene,D gene,clone size,CDR3 DNA,CDR3 protein
TRBV6-2/TRBV6-3,TRBJ2-5,TRBD1,many,TGTGCCAGCAGGAAGGGGGCAGGAGAGACCCAGTACTTC,CASRKGAGETQYF
TRBV11-2,TRBJ2-7,.,.,TGTGCTAGCAGTCTCGGCGGGACTCTACCCAACGAGCAGTACTTC,CASSLGGTLPNEQYF
TRBV11-3,TRBJ2-1,.,medium-sized,TGTGCCAGCAGCGGAGGGCCGGGGGTCAATGAGCAGTTCTTC,CASSGGPGVNEQFF
TRBV12-3/TRBV12-4,TRBJ2-3,TRBD2,.,TGTGCTAGCAGTTTGGCAGCGGGGATCTCAGATACGCAGTATTTT,CASSLAAGISDTQYF
TRBV4-1,TRBJ2-1,.,.,TGCGCCAGCAGCCAAGTCGGAGACCCATGGGATGAGCAGCTCTTC,CASSQVGDPWDEQLF
TRBV11-2,TRBJ1-2,.,.,TGTGCCAGCAGAGAGGGGGGCACCAGCTATGGCTACACCTTC,CASREGGTSYGYTF
TRBV4-1,TRBJ2-1,TRBD1,.,TGCGCCAGCAGCCATCCACAGGGGGCGAATTATAATGAGCACTTCTTC,CASSHPQGANYNEHFF
TRBV11-3,TRBJ1-1,.,.,TGTGCTAGCAGCTTAGCAAGGGGGACTGGAGTTTTCTTT,CASSLARGTGVFF
TRBV12-3/TRBV12-4,TRBJ2-3,.,.,TGTGCCAGCAAAAAGGTTCTGAGCTCAGATACGCGGTATTTT,CASKKVLSSDTRYF
TRBV6-1,TRBJ2-6,TRBD1,.,TGTGTCAGCCGCCCGGGACAGGGAACTGGGGCCAACGTCCTGACTTTC,CVSRPGQGTGANVLTF
TRBV11-2,TRBJ2-5,.,.,TGTGCCAGCAGATCCCTGTACTCGGCCCACCGAGAGAACCAGTACTTC,CASRSLYSAHRENQYF
TRBV7-8,TRBJ2-2,.,once,TGTGCCAGCAGCCCCCTTCGAGGACCTAACAGCAGGGAGCTGTTTTTT,CASSPLRGPNSRELFF
TRBV4-1,TRBJ1-5,.,.,TGCGCCAGCAGCCAAGAACAGGGTGGGTACAATCAGCCCCAGCATTTT,CASSQEQGGYNQPQHF
TRBV28,TRBJ1-2,.,.,TGTGCCGGTTGGACCTCCCGGGATGGTTACACCTTC,CAGWTSRDGYTF
TRBV7-3,TRBJ1-2,.,.,TGTGCCAGCAGCCCGGGAGGGATTGAGGACAATGGCTACACCTTC,CASSPGGIEDNGYTF
TRBV14,TRBJ2-7,.,.,TGTGCCAGCAGAATGAGAGGACTCCTGGAGCAGTACTTC,CASRMRGLLEQYF
TRBV6-5,TRBJ2-3,.,once,TGTGCCAGCAGTCAACTAATGGGATCAGATACGCAGTATTTT,CASSQLMGSDTQYF
TRBV12-3/TRBV12-4,TRBJ1-1,TRBD1,.,TGTGCAAGGACTAAGGGGGCCACTGAAGCTTTCTTT,CARTKGATEAFF
TRBV6-4,TRBJ2-2,TRBD2,many,TGTGCCAGCAGTGACTCGGTACTAGCGGAGAACACCGGGGAGCTGTTTTTT,CASSDSVLAENTGELFF
TRBV6-5,TRBJ2-3,.,.,TGTGCCAGCAGTTACTCGACGGTAGCATCGAGGCCGCGGTATTTT,CASSYSTVASRPRYF
TRBV10-2,TRBJ2-7,.,many,TGCGCCAGCAGTCGAAGCGTCAACGAGCAGTACTTC,CASSRSVNEQYF
TRBV9,TRBJ2-5,.,.,TGTGCCAGCAGCGTAGGGATCGGTCGGGAGACCCAGTACTTC,CASSVGIGRETQYF
TRBV7-9,TRBJ1-3,TRBD1,many,TGTGCCAGCAGCCCGACAGGGGCGTTTGGAAACACCATATATTTT,CASSPTGAFGNTIYF
TRBV6-5,TRBJ2-4,TRBD1,.,TGTGCCAGCAGTTCGCCCAGACAGGGGGCAGGAGACATTCAGTACTTC,CASSSPRQGAGDIQYF
TRBV28,TRBJ2-7,.,once,TGTGCCATCAGTTTAGGGGGGGCGCTACCCTACGAGCAGTACTTC,CAISLGGALPYEQYF
TRBV5-4,TRBJ2-2,TRBD1,once,TGTGCCAGCAGCGTAGGGACAGGGGGTCCCGGGAAGCTGTTCTTT,CASSVGTGGPGKLFF
TRBV29-1,TRBJ1-1,TRBD1,once,TGCAGCGTTATCGGGACAGGGGACGCCGTCACTGGAGCTTTCTTC,CSVIGTGDAVTGAFF
TRBV29-1,TRBJ2-7,.,once,TGCAGCGTTGGGGGAGGTAAGGGGAGTTACGAGCAGTACTTC,CSVGGGKGSYEQYF
TRBV2,TRBJ2-5,.,few,TGTGCCAGCATTTCTTCGTACCAAGAGACCCAGTACTTC,CASISSYQETQYF
TRBV11-2,TRBJ2-7,.,.,TGTGCCAGCGGCTTAGTACTTCTCTCCTACGAGCAGTATTTC,CASGLVLLSYEQYF
TRBV6-5,TRBJ2-1,TRBD2,.,TGTGCCATCAATCCCGGGACTAGCGGGAGGGCCGGCGCCTACAACGAGCAGTTCTTC,CAINPGTSGRAGAYNEQFF
TRBV29-1,TRBJ1-2,.,.,TGCAGCTATGATAGTGGGGACGGAGGCTATGGCTACACCTTC,CSYDSGDGGYGYTF
TRBV6-6,TRBJ2-3,.,.,TGTGCCAGCAGTTACTCGTACCGGGTCAGGGAGGACGCAGATACACAGTATTTT,CASSYSYRVREDADTQYF
TRBV11-2,TRBJ2-7,.,.,TGTGCCAGCAGTTTGGGGGTACGTGGGCAGTACTTC,CASSLGVRGQYF
TRBV4-1,TRBJ1-5,.,.,TGCGCCAGCAGCCGAGGAGGGGACGGCCAGCCCCAGCATTTT,CASSRGGDGQPQHF
TRBV11-3,TRBJ2-5,.,few,TGTGCCAGCAGTAGAGGGACCGTAGAGGCCCAGTATTTC,CASSRGTVEAQYF
TRBV18,TRBJ2-3,.,.,TGTGCCAGCTCACCTAGTTCCAGCAGGGATACGCAGTATTTT,CASSPSSSRDTQYF
TRBV6-5,TRBJ2-3,TRBD2,.,TGTGCCAGCAGTTACTCATCGGTAGCAGCGGGGCCGCAGTATTTT,CASSYSSVAAGPQYF
TRBV13,TRBJ2-7,.,.,.,CASSFGQGTHYEPYF
TRBV13,TRBJ1-1,.,once,TGTGCCAGCTTAGTAGGACTGGGACTTTTCTTT,CASLVGLGLFF
TRBV12-3/TRBV12-4,TRBJ1-6,TRBD1,.,TGTGCCAGCAGTTCCACGACAGGGCGCAATTCACTCCCCCACTTT,CASSSTTGRNSLPHF